This T cell receptor beta chain appears in the sequencing data of a study of neurological immune-mediated disorders. Study results and caveats: HTLV-1-associated myelopathy displayed the greatest TCR clonal expansion, and multiple sclerosis exhibited the smallest, lower than that of healthy controls.

Trimming at V came to 4 bases and at J to 4 bases, leaving 9 bases not matched to a gene. The germline gives CDR1 SGHRS, CDR2 YFSETQ. The CDR3 length is 16 residues. The cDNA came from 5'RACE with 10-nucleotide random UMIs. Per sequencing run, 15-18 subjects together gave over 170 million TCR-beta sequences. MiXCR was run by TCRdb on the 5' RACE reads, yielding one entry per CDR3 protein. The sample shows 70,000 or so distinct CDR3 sequences, about 3% of them seen only once. Many counts were recorded for this clonotype. The antigen remains undetermined. The unsorted libraries had their origin in 2 million PBMCs stored at -80 C.

The sequenced sample was PBMCs. This clonotype was obtained from a woman aged 50 to 60 with multiple sclerosis. The chain recombines TRBV5-1 with TRBJ2-3; 10 bases are shared with TRBD2. The CDR3 is CASSIGGLAGADTQYF. CDR3 DNA: TGCGCCAGCAGCATAGGTGGGCTAGCGGGAGCAGATACGCAGTATTTT.